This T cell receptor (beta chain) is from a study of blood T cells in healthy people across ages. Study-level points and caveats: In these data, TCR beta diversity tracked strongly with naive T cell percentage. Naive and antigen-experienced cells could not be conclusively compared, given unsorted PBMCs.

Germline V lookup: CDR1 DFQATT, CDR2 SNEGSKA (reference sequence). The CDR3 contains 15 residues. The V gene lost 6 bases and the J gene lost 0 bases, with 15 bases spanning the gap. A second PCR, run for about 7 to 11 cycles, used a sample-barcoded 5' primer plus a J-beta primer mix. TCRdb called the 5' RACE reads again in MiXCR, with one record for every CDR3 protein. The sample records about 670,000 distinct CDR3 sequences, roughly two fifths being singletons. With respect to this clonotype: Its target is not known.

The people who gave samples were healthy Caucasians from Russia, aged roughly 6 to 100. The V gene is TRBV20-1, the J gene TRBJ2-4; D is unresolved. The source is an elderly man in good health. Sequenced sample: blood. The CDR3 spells CSATETGRAKNIQYF. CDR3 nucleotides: TGCAGTGCAACCGAGACTGGGCGAGCCAAAAACATTCAGTACTTC.